This T cell receptor (beta chain) emerged from a study of T-cell reconstitution after alpha-beta-depleted transplantation in children. Using unique molecular identifiers, the investigators prepared the TCRbeta library. MiXCR, run by TCRdb on the PCR reads, gives a single entry per CDR3 protein. The data hold approximately 15,000 distinct CDR3 sequences, with roughly an eighth observed a single time. Germline CDR1 MDHEN, CDR2 SYDVKM. J was trimmed by 14 bases and V by 4 bases; bases with no gene match: 8. The CDR3 has 13 amino acids. In its sample, this clonotype was seen a few times. Its cognate antigen is unknown. Study results and limitations: Several hundred expanded graft clones reportedly supplied alpha-beta T cells about two months after transplant.

The chain recombines TRBV28 with TRBJ2-1; TRBD2 aligns across 10 bases. The input for sequencing was PBMCs, mostly from graft donor cells, taken 180 days after TCRalphabeta/CD19-depleted stem cell transplant. The origin of this receptor is a boy younger than two who had a stem cell transplant for Wiskott-Aldrich syndrome, so the T cells may come from the graft donor. As DNA, the CDR3 is TGTGCCAGCAGTTCCGCCGGGACTAGCGAAAAGTTCTTC. Its translation: CASSSAGTSEKFF. Combining the CDR3 with reference TRBV28 and TRBJ2-1 gives the whole variable domain DVKVTQSSRYLVKRTGEKVFLECVQDMDHENMFWYRQDPGLGLRLIYFSYDVKMKEKGDIPEGYSVSREKKERFSLILESASTNQTSMYLCASSSAGTSEKFFGPGTRLTVL.